This T cell receptor beta chain originates from a study of blood T cells in healthy people across ages. This CDR3 has 14 residues. Germline lookup yields CDR1 DFQATT and CDR2 SNEGSKA (reference sequence). V dropped 5 bases and J dropped 7; count of bases not matched to a gene: 6. Researchers collected about 9.7 milliliters of peripheral blood from every single donor. Of note for this clonotype: The antigen remains undetermined.

Regarding the study as a whole: The unsorted PBMCs prevented any conclusive comparison of naive versus antigen-experienced cells.

A second PCR, run for about 7 to 11 cycles, used a sample-barcoded 5' primer plus a J-beta primer mix. TCRdb reprocessed the 5' RACE reads via MiXCR and lists one record per CDR3 protein. The table has around 520,000 distinct CDR3 sequences, about 28% seen once. The same specimen was also included in a second study, on T cells of mothers and their children. This second report adds: Related and unrelated pairs show similar shaping of TCR recombination output by thymic selection. Clones that were microchimeric and persistent were not detected among T cells.

Material for sequencing was blood. The source of this sequence is a boy aged 2 to 9 in good health. The gene calls are TRBV20-1 and TRBJ1-6; 9 positions agree with TRBD1. CDR3 nucleotide sequence: TGCAGTGCTCTTACAGGGGGCGCGAATTCACCCCTCCACTTT. Translating gives CSALTGGANSPLHF.